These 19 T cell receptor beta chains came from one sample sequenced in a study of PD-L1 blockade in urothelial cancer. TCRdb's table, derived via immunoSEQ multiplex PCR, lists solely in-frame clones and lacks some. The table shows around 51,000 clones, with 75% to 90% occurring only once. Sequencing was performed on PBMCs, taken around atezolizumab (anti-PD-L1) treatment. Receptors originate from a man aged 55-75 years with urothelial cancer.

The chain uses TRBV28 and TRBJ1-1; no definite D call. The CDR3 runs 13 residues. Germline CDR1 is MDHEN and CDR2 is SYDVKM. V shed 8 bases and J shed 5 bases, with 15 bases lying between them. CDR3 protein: CASSSAFRTEAFF. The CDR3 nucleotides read TGTGCCAGCTCGTCCGCTTTCAGGACTGAAGCTTTCTTT.

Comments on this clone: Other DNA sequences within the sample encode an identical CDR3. In DNA form, the CDR3 reads TGCGCCAGCAGCCCTGGTCGGGGGTTTGTTGTAACTGAAGCTTTCTTT. It specifies CASSPGRGFVVTEAFF. This sequence joins TRBV5-1 and TRBJ1-1; TRBD1 is a possible D gene (5 bases). The germline CDR1 and CDR2 sequences are SGHRS and YFSETQ. The V gene lost 4 bases and the J gene lost 5 bases, with 21 bases spanning the gap. The CDR3 covers 16 residues.

The CDR3 loop is CASSHTGTVYEQYF. The CDR3 nucleotides are TGTGCCAGCAGCCACACCGGGACAGTCTACGAGCAGTACTTC. The chain combines TRBV11-3 with TRBJ2-7, with 7 bases lining up with TRBD1. J was trimmed by 3 bases and V by 5 bases; bases with no gene match: 7. The CDR3 consists of 14 residues. Germline V gene sequence: CDR1 SGHNT, CDR2 YENEEA.

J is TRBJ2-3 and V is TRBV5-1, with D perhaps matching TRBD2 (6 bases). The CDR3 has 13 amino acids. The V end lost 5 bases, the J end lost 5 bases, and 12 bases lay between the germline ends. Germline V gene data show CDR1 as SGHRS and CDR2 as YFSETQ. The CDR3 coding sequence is TGCGCCAGCAGGTCGGGGGTCATAGATACGCAGTATTTT. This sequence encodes CASRSGVIDTQYF.

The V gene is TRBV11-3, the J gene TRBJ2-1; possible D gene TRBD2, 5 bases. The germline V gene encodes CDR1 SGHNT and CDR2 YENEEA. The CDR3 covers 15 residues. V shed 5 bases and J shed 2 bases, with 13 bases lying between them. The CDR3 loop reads CASSLQRAPYNEQFF. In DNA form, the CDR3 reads TGTGCCAGCAGCCTACAGAGGGCCCCCTACAATGAGCAGTTCTTC.

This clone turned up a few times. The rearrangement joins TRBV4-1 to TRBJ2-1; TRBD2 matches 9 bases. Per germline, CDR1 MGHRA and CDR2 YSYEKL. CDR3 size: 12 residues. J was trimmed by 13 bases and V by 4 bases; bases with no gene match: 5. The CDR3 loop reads CASSRTSEVQFF. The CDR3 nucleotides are TGCGCCAGCAGCCGGACTAGCGAAGTTCAGTTCTTC.

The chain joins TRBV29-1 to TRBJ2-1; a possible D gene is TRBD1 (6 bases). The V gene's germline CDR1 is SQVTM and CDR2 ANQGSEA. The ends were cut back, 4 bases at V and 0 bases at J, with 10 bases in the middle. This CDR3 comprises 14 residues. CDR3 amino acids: CSVAQGSSYNEQFF. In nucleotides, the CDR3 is TGCAGCGTTGCCCAGGGGAGCTCCTACAATGAGCAGTTCTTC.

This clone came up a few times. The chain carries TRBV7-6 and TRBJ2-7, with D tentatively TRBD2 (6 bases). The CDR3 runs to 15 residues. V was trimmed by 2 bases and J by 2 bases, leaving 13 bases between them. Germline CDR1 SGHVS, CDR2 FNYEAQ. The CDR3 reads CASSLNPGLPYEQYF. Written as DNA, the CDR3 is TGTGCCAGCAGCTTAAATCCGGGACTCCCCTACGAGCAGTACTTC. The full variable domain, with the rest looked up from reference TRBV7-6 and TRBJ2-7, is GAGVSQSPRYKVTKRGQDVALRCDPISGHVSLYWYRQALGQGPEFLTYFNYEAQQDKSGLPNDRFSAERPEGSISTLTIQRTEQRDSAMYRCASSLNPGLPYEQYFGPGTRLTVT.

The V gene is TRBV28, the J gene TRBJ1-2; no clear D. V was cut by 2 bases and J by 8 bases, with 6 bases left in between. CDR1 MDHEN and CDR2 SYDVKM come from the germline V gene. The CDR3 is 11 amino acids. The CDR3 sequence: CASSLLEGYTF. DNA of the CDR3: TGTGCCAGCAGTTTACTAGAGGGCTACACCTTC.

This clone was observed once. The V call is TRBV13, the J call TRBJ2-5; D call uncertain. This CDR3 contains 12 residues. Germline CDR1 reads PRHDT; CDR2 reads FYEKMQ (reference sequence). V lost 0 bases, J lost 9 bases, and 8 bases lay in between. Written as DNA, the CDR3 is TGTGCCAGCAGCTTAGGCCGTGAGTCCCAGTACTTC. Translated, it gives CASSLGRESQYF.

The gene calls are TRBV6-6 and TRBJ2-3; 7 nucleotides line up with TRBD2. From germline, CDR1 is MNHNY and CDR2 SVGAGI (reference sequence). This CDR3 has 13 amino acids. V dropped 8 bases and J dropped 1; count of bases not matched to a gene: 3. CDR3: CASQRGGTDTQYF. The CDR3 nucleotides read TGTGCCAGCCAGCGGGGTGGCACAGATACGCAGTATTTT.

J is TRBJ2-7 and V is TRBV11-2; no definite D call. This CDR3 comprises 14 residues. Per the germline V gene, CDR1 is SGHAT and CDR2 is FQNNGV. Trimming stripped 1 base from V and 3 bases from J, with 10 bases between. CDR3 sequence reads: CASSLGDGVYEQYF. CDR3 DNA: TGTGCCAGCAGCTTAGGAGACGGAGTCTACGAGCAGTACTTC.

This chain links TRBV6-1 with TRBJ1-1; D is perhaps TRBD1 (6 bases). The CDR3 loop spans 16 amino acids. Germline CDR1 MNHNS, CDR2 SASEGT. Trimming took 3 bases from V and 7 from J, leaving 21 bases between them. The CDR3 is CASSERGLRGRVEAFF. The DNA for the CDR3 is TGTGCCAGCAGTGAGCGGGGGCTCCGGGGGAGGGTTGAAGCTTTCTTT.

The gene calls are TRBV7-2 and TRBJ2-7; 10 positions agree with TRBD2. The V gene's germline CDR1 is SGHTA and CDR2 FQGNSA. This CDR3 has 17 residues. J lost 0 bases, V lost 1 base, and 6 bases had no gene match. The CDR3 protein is CASSLVLAGASSYEQYF. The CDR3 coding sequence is TGTGCCAGCAGCTTAGTGCTAGCGGGGGCTAGCTCCTACGAGCAGTACTTC.

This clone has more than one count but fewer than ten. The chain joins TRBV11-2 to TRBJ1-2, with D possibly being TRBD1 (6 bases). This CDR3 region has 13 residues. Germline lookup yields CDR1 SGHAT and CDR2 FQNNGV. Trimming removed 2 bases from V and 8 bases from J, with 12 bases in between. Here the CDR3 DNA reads TGTGCCAGCAGCTTATTACAGGGCCACGGCTACACCTTC. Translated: CASSLLQGHGYTF.

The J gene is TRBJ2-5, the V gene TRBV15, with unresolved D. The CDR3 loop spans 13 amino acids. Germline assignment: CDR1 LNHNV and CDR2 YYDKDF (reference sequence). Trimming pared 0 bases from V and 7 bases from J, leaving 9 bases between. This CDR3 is CATSRESVWTQYF. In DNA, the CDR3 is TGTGCCACCAGCAGAGAGTCGGTCTGGACCCAGTACTTC.

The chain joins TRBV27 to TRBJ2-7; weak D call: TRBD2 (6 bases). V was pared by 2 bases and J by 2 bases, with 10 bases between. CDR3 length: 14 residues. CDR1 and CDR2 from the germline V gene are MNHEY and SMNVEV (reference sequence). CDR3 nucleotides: TGTGCCAGCAGTTTAGCCGGGAGACCCTACGAGCAGTACTTC. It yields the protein CASSLAGRPYEQYF.

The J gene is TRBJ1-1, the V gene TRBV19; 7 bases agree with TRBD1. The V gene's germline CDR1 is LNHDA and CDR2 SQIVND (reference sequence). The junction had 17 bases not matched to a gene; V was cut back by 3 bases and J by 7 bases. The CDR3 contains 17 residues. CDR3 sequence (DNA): TGTGCCAGTAGTATTCGCCCGTTCTACCAGGGGGTGGTTGAAGCTTTCTTT. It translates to CASSIRPFYQGVVEAFF.

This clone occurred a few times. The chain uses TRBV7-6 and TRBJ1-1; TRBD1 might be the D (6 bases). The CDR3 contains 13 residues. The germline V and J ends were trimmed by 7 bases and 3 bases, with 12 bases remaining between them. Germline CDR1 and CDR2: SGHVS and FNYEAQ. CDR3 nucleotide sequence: TGTGCCAGCAAAGGGGGGGGCTACACTGAAGCTTTCTTT. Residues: CASKGGGYTEAFF.